This record concerns one TCR beta chain sequence. This sample is part of a study of blood T cell repertoires in COVID-19. Sequenced by immunoSEQ multiplex PCR; TCRdb stores in-frame clones only, minus some. The sample holds under 300,000 clones, approximately 82% seen once. V was pared by 0 bases and J by 2 bases, with 18 bases between. Germline CDR1 MGHRA, CDR2 YSYEKL. The CDR3 length is 18 residues. The rearrangement joins TRBV4-1 to TRBJ2-3, with a tentative D call TRBD1 (5 bases). This receptor was identified in a man in his forties who had recovered from COVID-19. Specimen: peripheral blood. Here the CDR3 reads CASSQDSLGLRFTDTQYF. In DNA, the CDR3 is TGCGCCAGCAGCCAAGATTCTTTGGGGCTGAGATTCACAGATACGCAGTATTTT.